This T cell receptor beta chain emerged from a study of shared clonotypes between healthy human individuals. Study-level points and caveats: Across a few donors, naive CD4 shared roughly 5.1%, naive CD8 more than 3%, memory CD4 2% to 2.5%, memory CD8 0.4% to 0.5%.

V dropped 5 bases and J dropped 5; count of bases not matched to a gene: 6. Germline V gene data show CDR1 as SEHNR and CDR2 as FQNEAQ (reference sequence). The CDR3 consists of 14 residues. Using immunoSEQ multiplex PCR, the repertoire was profiled, and TCRdb retains in-frame clones only, with some absent. The sample contains some 2,500,000 clones, approximately 93% of which appear only once. To note about this clone: Its antigen remains unknown. Other DNA sequences in this sample translate to the same CDR3.

Sample: naive CD4+ T cells from PBMCs. Subset here: CD45RA+ positively selected. The TCR sequence derives from a man younger than 30 in good health. Some clones in this sample may be carry-over from other donors' samples. The chain employs TRBV7-9 and TRBJ2-5; 9 nucleotides align to TRBD1. The CDR3 is CASSLRTGVETQYF. As DNA, the CDR3 is TGTGCCAGCAGCCTGAGGACAGGGGTGGAGACCCAGTACTTC.